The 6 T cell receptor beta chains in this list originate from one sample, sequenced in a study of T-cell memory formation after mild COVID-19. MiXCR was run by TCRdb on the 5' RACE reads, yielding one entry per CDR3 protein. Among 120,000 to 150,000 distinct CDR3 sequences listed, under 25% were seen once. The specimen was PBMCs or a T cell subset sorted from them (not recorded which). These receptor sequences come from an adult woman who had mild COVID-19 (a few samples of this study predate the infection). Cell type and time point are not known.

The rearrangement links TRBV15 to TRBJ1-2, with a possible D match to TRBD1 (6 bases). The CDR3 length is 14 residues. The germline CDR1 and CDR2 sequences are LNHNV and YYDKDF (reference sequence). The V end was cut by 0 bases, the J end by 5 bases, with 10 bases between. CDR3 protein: CATSRDRGSYGYTF. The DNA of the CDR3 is TGTGCCACCAGCAGAGATAGGGGGAGTTATGGCTACACCTTC.

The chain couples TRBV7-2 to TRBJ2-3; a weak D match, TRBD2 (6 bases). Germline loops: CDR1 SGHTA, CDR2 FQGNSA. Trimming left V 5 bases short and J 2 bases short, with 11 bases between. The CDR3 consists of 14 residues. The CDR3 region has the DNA TGTGCCAGCAGCCTGACTAGGGCCACAGATACGCAGTATTTT. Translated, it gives CASSLTRATDTQYF.

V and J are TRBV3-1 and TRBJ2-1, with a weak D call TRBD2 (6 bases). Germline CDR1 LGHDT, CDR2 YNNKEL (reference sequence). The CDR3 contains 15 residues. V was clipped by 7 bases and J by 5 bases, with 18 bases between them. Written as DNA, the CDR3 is TGTGCCAGCACCCCCCGGGGGAAATCTAACAATGAGCAGTTCTTC. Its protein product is CASTPRGKSNNEQFF.

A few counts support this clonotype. The CDR3, as DNA: TGTGCCAGCAGCTACAGCGGGAGGGCCAGAGAGACCCAGTACTTC. Residues: CASSYSGRARETQYF. The chain recombines TRBV7-2 with TRBJ2-5, with 10 bases lining up with TRBD2. The germline gives CDR1 SGHTA, CDR2 FQGNSA. This CDR3 comprises 15 residues. Trimming cost V 4 bases and J 4 bases; bases outside gene matches: 6.

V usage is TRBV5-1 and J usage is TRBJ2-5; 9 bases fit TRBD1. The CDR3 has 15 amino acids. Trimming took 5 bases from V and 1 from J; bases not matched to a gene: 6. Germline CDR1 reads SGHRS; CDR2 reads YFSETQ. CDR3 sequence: CASREPGQGQETQYF. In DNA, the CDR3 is TGCGCCAGCAGGGAACCGGGACAGGGCCAAGAGACCCAGTACTTC. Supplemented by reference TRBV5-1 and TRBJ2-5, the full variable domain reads KAGVTQTPRYLIKTRGQQVTLSCSPISGHRSVSWYQQTPGQGLQFLFEYFSETQRNKGNFPGRFSGRQFSNSRSEMNVSTLELGDSALYLCASREPGQGQETQYFGPGTRLLVL.

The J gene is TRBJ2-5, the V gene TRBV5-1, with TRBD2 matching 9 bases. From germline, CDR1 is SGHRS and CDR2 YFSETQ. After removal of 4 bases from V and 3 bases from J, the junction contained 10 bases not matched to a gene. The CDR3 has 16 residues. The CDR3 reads CASSPGSSGSKETQYF. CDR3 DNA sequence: TGCGCCAGCAGCCCCGGAAGTAGCGGGAGTAAAGAGACCCAGTACTTC. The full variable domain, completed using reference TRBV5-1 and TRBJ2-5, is KAGVTQTPRYLIKTRGQQVTLSCSPISGHRSVSWYQQTPGQGLQFLFEYFSETQRNKGNFPGRFSGRQFSNSRSEMNVSTLELGDSALYLCASSPGSSGSKETQYFGPGTRLLVL.